This T cell receptor (beta chain) was captured by sequencing in a study of identical twins. Whole-study results and caveats: Insertions ran lower in abundant cord blood beta clonotypes, though not in memory repertoires. The presence of invariant MAIT and iNKT cells could partly confound analyses of zero-insertion sequences. Model-predicted out-of-frame TCR alpha sharing fell below observed values in monozygotic twins.

A word on this clonotype: What it binds is unknown.

TCRdb processed the 5' RACE reads anew with MiXCR; each CDR3 protein has one entry. The repertoire holds around 650,000 distinct CDR3 sequences, with roughly 6.6% as singletons. This same sample was also part of a study on yellow fever vaccine responses in identical twins.

The sequenced sample was PBMCs. The receptor comes from a woman under 30 in good health.

The CDR3 coding sequence is TGTGCCAGCAGCTTACCCGGACTCCACTACGAGCAGTACTTC. Translating gives CASSLPGLHYEQYF. The J gene is TRBJ2-7, the V gene TRBV7-8; weak D call: TRBD2 (5 bases). V was pared by 2 bases and J by 3 bases, with 11 bases between. The CDR3 contains 14 residues. Germline V lookup: CDR1 SGHVS, CDR2 FQNEAQ.